The entry that follows covers one T cell receptor (beta chain) sequence. The data derive from a study of blood T cell repertoires in COVID-19. Sequenced by immunoSEQ multiplex PCR; TCRdb stores in-frame clones only, minus some. The data hold approximately 180,000 clones, with around 82% observed a single time. This CDR3 contains 16 residues. V lost 6 bases, J lost 0 bases, and 10 bases stayed unmatched. Germline CDR1 is SGHTA and CDR2 is FQGNSA. The receptor was derived from an elderly woman with acute or convalescent COVID-19. The specimen was peripheral blood. The rearrangement joins TRBV7-2 to TRBJ1-2; TRBD1 matches 7 bases. This CDR3 reads CASSLFQGVANYGYTF. In DNA, the CDR3 is TGTGCCAGCAGTTTGTTCCAGGGGGTAGCTAACTATGGCTACACCTTC.